The 22 T cell receptor beta chains listed next were all sequenced from one sample in a study of cytotoxic CD8 clonotypes in ibrutinib-treated CLL. Here immunoSEQ multiplex PCR was the method, and the copy in TCRdb shows in-frame clones only, minus some. Of fewer than 400,000 clones in the sample, 67% are singletons; the top ten hold about 6.7%. The sample was PBMCs, taken after 36 months of ibrutinib treatment. The source of these receptors is a human donor with chronic lymphocytic leukemia.

J is TRBJ2-7 and V is TRBV5-8; 7 bases line up with TRBD1. Trimming cost V 3 bases and J 3 bases; bases outside gene matches: 6. The CDR3 contains 14 residues. CDR1 is SGHTS and CDR2 is YDEGEE in the germline V gene. CDR3 DNA sequence: TGTGCCAGCAGCTCTTACAGGGGAAACTACGAGCAGTACTTC. It is translated as CASSSYRGNYEQYF.

The chain links TRBV19 to TRBJ2-2, with TRBD1 identical over 7 bases. The CDR3 sequence is 15 residues long. Germline CDR1 and CDR2: LNHDA and SQIVND (reference sequence). V lost 7 bases, J lost 6 bases, and 11 bases stayed unmatched. DNA for the CDR3: TGTGCCAGTACTTTTCTGGGACAGAGGGCCGGGGAGCTGTTTTTT. It codes for CASTFLGQRAGELFF.

J is TRBJ2-1 and V is TRBV19, with TRBD2 matching 9 bases. Germline lookup yields CDR1 LNHDA and CDR2 SQIVND (reference sequence). The CDR3 consists of 13 residues. The V and J ends lost 3 bases and 6 bases, in that order; junction bases with no gene match: 0. DNA for the CDR3: TGTGCCAGTAGTATGACTAGCGGCAATGAGCAGTTCTTC. Encoded protein: CASSMTSGNEQFF.

The gene calls are TRBV6-5 and TRBJ2-3, with 10 nucleotides matching TRBD2. The V gene's germline CDR1 is MNHEY and CDR2 SVGAGI. The CDR3 consists of 15 residues. Trimming at V came to 6 bases and at J to 6 bases, leaving 9 bases not matched to a gene. The CDR3 is CASRPKRGGRDTQYF. The CDR3 DNA is TGTGCCAGCAGACCCAAGCGGGGGGGTAGGGATACGCAGTATTTT.

The V call is TRBV2, the J call TRBJ2-7; D is possibly TRBD2 (6 bases). V dropped 6 bases and J dropped 4 bases, with 13 bases sitting between them. CDR3 length: 13 amino acids. Germline CDR1 reads SNHLY; CDR2 reads FYNNEI. CDR3 loop: CASRRLGGYEQYF. As DNA, the CDR3 is TGTGCCAGCAGGCGACTAGGAGGTTACGAGCAGTACTTC. Filled out from reference TRBV2 and TRBJ2-7, the complete variable domain reads EPEVTQTPSHQVTQMGQEVILRCVPISNHLYFYWYRQILGQKVEFLVSFYNNEISEKSEIFDDQFSVERPDGSNFTLKIRSTKLEDSAMYFCASRRLGGYEQYFGPGTRLTVT.

The CDR3 DNA sequence: TGCGCCAGCAGCCTAGAGGACCGTAGCTCCTACGAGCAGTACTTC. Translating it yields CASSLEDRSSYEQYF. The chain combines TRBV4-1 with TRBJ2-7, with unresolved D. Germline CDR1 and CDR2: MGHRA and YSYEKL. V lost 4 bases to trimming and J lost 0 bases, with 13 bases between them. This CDR3 region has 15 residues.

The V and J genes are TRBV5-1 and TRBJ2-7; D possibly matches TRBD1 or TRBD2 (5 bases each). The CDR3 runs to 16 residues. The germline V gene encodes CDR1 SGHRS and CDR2 YFSETQ. V was cut by 0 bases and J by 3 bases, with 16 bases left in between. The CDR3 DNA follows: TGCGCCAGCAGCTTGGCCACGGCAGGGACCTTCTACGAGCAGTACTTC. It encodes CASSLATAGTFYEQYF.

This rearrangement joins TRBV5-8 to TRBJ1-5, with unresolved D. Germline-derived CDR1 and CDR2 are SGHTS and YDEGEE. The CDR3 sequence is 15 residues long. Trimming removed 2 bases from V and 4 bases from J, with 13 bases in between. The CDR3 here is CASSFGQDMNQPQHF. The CDR3 coding sequence is TGTGCCAGCAGCTTCGGGCAGGATATGAATCAGCCCCAGCATTTT.

The chain is built from TRBV9 and TRBJ2-3; 9 bases align to TRBD1. Germline CDR1 is SGDLS and CDR2 is YYNGEE. Trimming cost V 4 bases and J 6 bases; bases outside gene matches: 6. The CDR3 runs to 14 residues. The CDR3 loop is CASSLTGGRDTQYF. The CDR3, as DNA: TGTGCCAGCAGCCTCACAGGGGGCAGGGATACGCAGTATTTT. The full variable domain, completed using reference TRBV9 and TRBJ2-3, is DSGVTQTPKHLITATGQRVTLRCSPRSGDLSVYWYQQSLDQGLQFLIQYYNGEERAKGNILERFSAQQFPDLHSELNLSSLELGDSALYFCASSLTGGRDTQYFGPGTRLTVL.

The rearrangement links TRBV25-1 to TRBJ2-7; 8 positions agree with TRBD1. Trimming removed 6 bases from V and 4 bases from J; junction bases left unmatched: 5. The germline gives CDR1 MGHDK, CDR2 SYGVNS. CDR3 size: 13 residues. The CDR3 sequence is CASRAGGGYEQYF. DNA of the CDR3: TGTGCCAGCAGAGCAGGGGGCGGTTACGAGCAGTACTTC.

The chain couples TRBV7-3 to TRBJ2-1; TRBD2 agrees at 11 bases. J was trimmed by 0 bases and V by 1 base; bases with no gene match: 5. The CDR3 has 18 residues. CDR1 and CDR2 from the germline V gene are SGHTA and FQGTGA. DNA for the CDR3: TGTGCCAGCAGCTTAAATTTTGGGACTAGCGGCTCCTACAATGAGCAGTTCTTC. Protein sequence: CASSLNFGTSGSYNEQFF.

The V and J genes are TRBV9 and TRBJ2-3; tentatively, D is TRBD1 (5 bases). Germline CDR1 and CDR2: SGDLS and YYNGEE. Trimming removed 0 bases at V and 3 bases at J, with 11 bases between. There are 15 residues in the CDR3. CDR3 DNA sequence: TGTGCCAGCAGCGTAGCAGGGATGAAAACAGATACGCAGTATTTT. Translating it yields CASSVAGMKTDTQYF.

The chain has TRBV6-1 and TRBJ1-5; the match to TRBD1 covers 10 bases. Germline V lookup: CDR1 MNHNS, CDR2 SASEGT. After removal of 4 bases from V and 3 bases from J, the junction contained 3 bases not matched to a gene. The CDR3 covers 15 residues. The CDR3 loop reads CASSGGTGDNQPQHF. The CDR3 bases are TGTGCCAGCAGTGGGGGGACAGGGGACAATCAGCCCCAGCATTTT.

The chain has TRBV6-1 and TRBJ1-5, with TRBD1 matching over 11 bases. J lost 6 bases, V lost 10 bases, and 11 bases had no gene match. Germline CDR1 reads MNHNS; CDR2 reads SASEGT. The length of the CDR3 is 15 residues. The CDR3, as DNA: TGTGCCACCCTAAAGGACAGGGGGCGCGGTCAGCCCCAGCATTTT. It encodes CATLKDRGRGQPQHF.

This chain connects TRBV9 to TRBJ2-3; weak D call: TRBD2 (5 bases). The V end was cut by 0 bases, the J end by 7 bases, with 21 bases between. CDR1 and CDR2 (germline): SGDLS, YYNGEE. The CDR3 sequence is 17 residues long. CDR3 amino acids: CASSVGPGLGVRHTQYF. Written as DNA, the CDR3 is TGTGCCAGCAGCGTAGGGCCAGGCCTCGGGGTTCGACATACGCAGTATTTT. Full variable domain (rest looked up from reference TRBV9 and TRBJ2-3): DSGVTQTPKHLITATGQRVTLRCSPRSGDLSVYWYQQSLDQGLQFLIQYYNGEERAKGNILERFSAQQFPDLHSELNLSSLELGDSALYFCASSVGPGLGVRHTQYFGPGTRLTVL.

This clone was seen a handful of times. The chain couples TRBV29-1 to TRBJ2-3; 9 nucleotides line up with TRBD2. The CDR3 runs to 14 residues. The ends lost 6 bases at V and 0 bases at J; junction bases unmatched: 4. Germline CDR1 SQVTM, CDR2 ANQGSEA. CDR3 DNA: TGCAGCGTCGCGGGGGGGGCAAGCACAGATACGCAGTATTTT. Its protein is CSVAGGASTDTQYF.

This clone occurred a few times. The chain joins TRBV25-1 to TRBJ1-1; possibly TRBD1 for D (5 bases). Germline assignment: CDR1 MGHDK and CDR2 SYGVNS. The V end was cut by 10 bases, the J end by 1 base, with 13 bases between. This CDR3 comprises 13 residues. CDR3 in DNA: TGTGCCACCAGCCAGGGAGGGAACACTGAAGCTTTCTTT. It encodes CATSQGGNTEAFF.

This chain connects TRBV6-6 to TRBJ1-2; tentative D call: TRBD1 (6 bases). Germline CDR1 and CDR2: MNHNY and SVGAGI (reference sequence). The CDR3 is 12 amino acids. V lost 6 bases and J lost 5, with 10 bases in between. This CDR3 is CASSQGQYGYTF. CDR3 DNA sequence: TGTGCCAGCAGCCAAGGACAGTATGGCTACACCTTC.

The CDR3 spells CASSPTPTGLNTGELFF. Here the CDR3 DNA reads TGTGCCAGCAGCCCCACTCCGACAGGGTTAAACACCGGGGAGCTGTTTTTT. The chain recombines TRBV9 with TRBJ2-2; 7 bases are shared with TRBD1. Germline V lookup: CDR1 SGDLS, CDR2 YYNGEE. The CDR3 loop spans 17 amino acids. V trimming: 4 bases; J trimming: 2 bases; junction bases outside the gene matches: 11. The full variable domain, its missing parts supplied by reference TRBV9 and TRBJ2-2, is DSGVTQTPKHLITATGQRVTLRCSPRSGDLSVYWYQQSLDQGLQFLIQYYNGEERAKGNILERFSAQQFPDLHSELNLSSLELGDSALYFCASSPTPTGLNTGELFFGEGSRLTVL.

This sequence joins TRBV7-3 and TRBJ2-1; 9 bases fit TRBD2. After removal of 7 bases from V and 3 bases from J, the junction contained 10 bases not matched to a gene. Germline CDR1 reads SGHTA; CDR2 reads FQGTGA. This CDR3 is 16 amino acids long. CDR3 region: CASTSAAGGNYNEQFF. The CDR3, as DNA: TGTGCCAGCACCTCGGCGGCGGGAGGGAACTACAATGAGCAGTTCTTC.

The rearrangement links TRBV10-2 to TRBJ2-4; a possible D gene is TRBD1 (5 bases). CDR1 WSHSY and CDR2 SAAADI come from the germline V gene. V was pared by 4 bases and J by 7 bases, with 17 bases between. CDR3 length: 15 residues. For the CDR3, the DNA is TGCGCCAGCAGTGTGGACATACTAAATATCAACATTCAGTACTTC. This translates into CASSVDILNINIQYF.

The genes are TRBV2 and TRBJ1-2; 8 nucleotides align to TRBD1. This CDR3 contains 14 residues. Germline V gene data show CDR1 as SNHLY and CDR2 as FYNNEI. J gave up 8 bases and V 6 bases, and 11 bases lay outside the gene matches. CDR3 loop: CASSEGQDWRGYTF. DNA of the CDR3: TGTGCCAGCAGCGAGGGACAGGATTGGAGGGGCTACACCTTC. The variable domain in full, completed from reference TRBV2 and TRBJ1-2, reads EPEVTQTPSHQVTQMGQEVILRCVPISNHLYFYWYRQILGQKVEFLVSFYNNEISEKSEIFDDQFSVERPDGSNFTLKIRSTKLEDSAMYFCASSEGQDWRGYTFGSGTRLTVV.